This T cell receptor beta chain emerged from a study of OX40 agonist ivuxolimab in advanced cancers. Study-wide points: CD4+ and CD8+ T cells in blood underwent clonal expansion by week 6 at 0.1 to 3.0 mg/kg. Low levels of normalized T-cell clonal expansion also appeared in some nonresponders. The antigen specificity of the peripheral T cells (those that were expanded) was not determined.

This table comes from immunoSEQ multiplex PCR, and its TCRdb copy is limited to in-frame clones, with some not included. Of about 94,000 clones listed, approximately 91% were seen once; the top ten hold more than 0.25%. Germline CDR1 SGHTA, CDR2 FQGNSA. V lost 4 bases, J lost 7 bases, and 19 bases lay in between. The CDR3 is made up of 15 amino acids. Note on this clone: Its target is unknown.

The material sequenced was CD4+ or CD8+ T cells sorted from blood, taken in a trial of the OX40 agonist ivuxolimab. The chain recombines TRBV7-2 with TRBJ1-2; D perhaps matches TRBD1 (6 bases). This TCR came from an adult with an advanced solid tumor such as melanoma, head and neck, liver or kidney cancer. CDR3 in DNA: TGTGCCAGCAGCTCGACCACAGGGACTTTGGGTGGCTACACCTTC. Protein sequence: CASSSTTGTLGGYTF.